Here is one T cell receptor (beta chain) with its context. Its target is unknown. A single record per CDR3 protein comes from TCRdb applying MiXCR to the reads. The repertoire consists of around 110,000 distinct CDR3 sequences, with about a tenth occurring once and the leading ten covering approximately 30%. The data originate from a study of T cell repertoires in cytomegalovirus infection. Across the whole study: It was the public TCR beta signatures that indicated both CMV infection and matching HLA type.

The V gene's germline CDR1 is DFQATT and CDR2 SNEGSKA (reference sequence). V shed 3 bases and J 3 bases; nucleotides not matched to a gene: 4. This CDR3 comprises 14 residues. The rearrangement uses TRBV20-1 and TRBJ2-7; 11 nucleotides line up with TRBD1. The sequencing sample was made of PBMCs, sequenced either directly or after in vitro stimulation (not recorded which). The receptor was isolated from a human donor in good health (CMV status not recorded). Some clones in this sample may be carry-over from other donors' samples. The CDR3 loop reads CSASSGTGGYEQYV. The CDR3 DNA reads as TGCAGTGCTAGTTCTGGGACAGGGGGCTACGAGCAGTACGTC.